These T cell receptor beta chains were read from a single sample in a study of CD4 T cells in relation to SARS-CoV-2 and coronaviruses. These TCRs are of unknown antigen specificity. Assay: immunoSEQ multiplex PCR; the TCRdb copy retains only in-frame clones and omits some. The sample carries tens of thousands of clones, around four fifths recorded once. Sequenced: CD4+ T cells from PBMCs, cultured in vitro. The receptors were sampled from a human donor in good health. CDR3s include the opening cysteine and the closing phenylalanine or tryptophan. Each record gives: V gene, D gene, clone size, J gene, CDR3 protein, CDR3 DNA. D genes are given only for firm matches. Expanded clones are given a class, and other clones once, few, many or no size at all.

v_call: TRBV30
d_call: .
clone_size: .
j_call: TRBJ1-6
cdr3_aa: CASGGGGTLHF
cdr3_nt: TGTGCCTCCGGCGGGGGAGGAACCCTCCACTTT

v_call: TRBV6-5
d_call: .
clone_size: .
j_call: TRBJ2-2
cdr3_aa: CASSYNPIANTGELFF
cdr3_nt: TGTGCCAGCAGTTATAACCCCATCGCGAACACCGGGGAGCTGTTTTTT

v_call: TRBV7-8
d_call: TRBD1
clone_size: .
j_call: TRBJ2-5
cdr3_aa: CASSLPGQAQETQYF
cdr3_nt: TGTGCCAGCAGTTTACCCGGACAGGCCCAAGAGACCCAGTACTTC

v_call: TRBV10-3
d_call: .
clone_size: once
j_call: TRBJ1-4
cdr3_aa: CAISPVREVYEKLFF
cdr3_nt: TGTGCCATCAGTCCCGTTAGGGAGGTATATGAAAAACTGTTTTTT

v_call: TRBV28
d_call: .
clone_size: .
j_call: TRBJ2-2
cdr3_aa: CASSLSGELFF
cdr3_nt: TGTGCCAGCAGTTTATCCGGGGAGCTGTTTTTT

v_call: TRBV3-1/TRBV3-2
d_call: TRBD2
clone_size: .
j_call: TRBJ2-7
cdr3_aa: CASSQGWTREYEQYF
cdr3_nt: TGTGCCAGCAGCCAAGGTTGGACTAGGGAGTACGAGCAGTACTTC

v_call: TRBV12-3/TRBV12-4
d_call: .
clone_size: .
j_call: TRBJ2-3
cdr3_aa: CASSLPSTDTQYF
cdr3_nt: TGTGCCAGCAGTTTGCCTAGCACAGATACGCAGTATTTT

v_call: TRBV28
d_call: .
clone_size: .
j_call: TRBJ1-2
cdr3_aa: CASSSSSEGYTF
cdr3_nt: TGTGCCAGCAGTTCCTCTAGCGAGGGCTACACCTTC

v_call: TRBV15
d_call: TRBD1
clone_size: .
j_call: TRBJ2-1
cdr3_aa: CATSLSTGFGNEQFF
cdr3_nt: TGTGCCACCAGCTTATCGACAGGGTTTGGCAATGAGCAGTTCTTC

v_call: TRBV19
d_call: TRBD2
clone_size: .
j_call: TRBJ2-5
cdr3_aa: CASSIESGLAGVETQYF
cdr3_nt: TGTGCCAGTAGTATAGAGAGTGGACTAGCGGGAGTTGAGACCCAGTACTTC

v_call: TRBV15
d_call: .
clone_size: .
j_call: TRBJ1-4
cdr3_aa: CATSRDRGAEKLFF
cdr3_nt: TGTGCCACCAGCAGAGATCGGGGGGCAGAAAAACTGTTTTTT

v_call: TRBV7-9
d_call: .
clone_size: .
j_call: TRBJ2-7
cdr3_aa: CASRLSGVGEQYF
cdr3_nt: TGTGCCAGCAGACTGTCCGGGGTCGGAGAGCAGTACTTC